The T cell receptor beta chain described here comes from a study of T cell repertoires in cytomegalovirus infection (dated by TCRdb to between 2018 and 2021). About the study as a whole: Because public TCR beta signatures pointed to carriage of CMV infection together with the matching HLA type, the HLA type of each donor mattered for the analysis.

Broader findings and caveats from the paper: The ex vivo response was dominated by HLA-C-restricted CMV-specific TCR beta clonotypes, which also provided the single most frequent clonotype in two of eight donors. In both this cohort and an independent roughly 400-donor cohort, the cumulative frequency of public TCR beta family members distinguished carriers of CMV infection plus the relevant HLA type.

Based on the germline V gene (reference sequence), the CDR1 and CDR2 sequences are LNHDA and SQIVND. Inclusive of the bounding cysteine and phenylalanine, the CDR3 is 14 residues long. CDR3 DNA is the only sequence kept; it has 42 bases, read in frame from the first base. The V and J ends are trimmed by 6 bases and 0 bases, leaving 11 bases between them. Turning to this clonotype: The antigen it recognizes is unknown. Base qualities are not at hand, and no much larger clone is one base apart.

Sequencer: Illumina HiSeq 1500. The public reads were quality trimmed at Q25 with fastp and then assembled into clones with MiXCR by TCRdb, keeping productive beta chains. Duplicate CDR3 protein sequences are folded into a single record with the most common DNA and genes. This sample holds roughly 720,000 distinct CDR3 sequences; 35% to 45% were observed only once. The top ten clones comprise around 2.8% of the sample. Sequenced sample: PBMCs. The V gene is TRBV19 and the J gene is TRBJ1-1; the D segment could be TRBD1, given 5 matching bases. This sequence originates from a human donor in good health (CMV status not recorded). Some clones in this sample may be carry-over from other donors' samples. DNA sequence: TGTGCCAGTAGAGACAGCCTAATGAACACTGAAGCTTTCTTT. The encoded protein is CASRDSLMNTEAFF.